The 11 T cell receptor beta chains listed next were all sequenced from one sample in a study of cytomegalovirus exposure and HLA in healthy donors. Assay: immunoSEQ multiplex PCR; the TCRdb copy retains only in-frame clones and omits some. The sample has roughly 330,000 clones; 87% are singletons. Material: PBMCs. The receptors derive from a woman in her thirties in good health and CMV-seropositive.

This chain links TRBV6-5 with TRBJ2-7; D perhaps matches TRBD1 (6 bases). The CDR3 consists of 14 residues. CDR1 MNHEY and CDR2 SVGAGI come from the germline V gene. The germline V and J ends were trimmed by 0 bases and 2 bases, with 8 bases remaining between them. CDR3 sequence reads: CASSYSYRAYEQYF. For the CDR3, the DNA is TGTGCCAGCAGTTACTCCTACAGGGCCTACGAGCAGTACTTC.

This sequence joins TRBV27 and TRBJ1-1; D gene uncertain. CDR1 MNHEY and CDR2 SMNVEV come from the germline V gene (reference sequence). The CDR3 runs to 13 residues. V gave up 5 bases and J gave up 0 bases, with 7 bases separating them. CDR3 sequence reads: CASSLTVNTEAFF. CDR3 DNA: TGTGCCAGCAGTCTCACGGTGAACACTGAAGCTTTCTTT.

This rearrangement joins TRBV25-1 to TRBJ2-1; D is unresolved. This CDR3 contains 11 residues. Looked up from germline, CDR1 is MGHDK and CDR2 is SYGVNS. V lost 5 bases to trimming and J lost 7 bases, with 6 bases between them. CDR3: CASSRGNEQFF. CDR3 nucleotide sequence: TGTGCCAGCAGTCGTGGGAATGAGCAGTTCTTC.

The rearrangement joins TRBV7-9 to TRBJ2-7, with 16 bases matching TRBD2. Trimming took 1 base from V and 7 from J; bases not matched to a gene: 10. The CDR3 consists of 18 residues. CDR1 is SEHNR and CDR2 is FQNEAQ in the germline V gene (reference sequence). The CDR3 loop reads CASSLVVGLAGGPEEQYF. DNA of the CDR3: TGTGCCAGCAGCTTAGTGGTGGGACTAGCGGGAGGGCCGGAGGAGCAGTACTTC.

This chain uses TRBV7-9 with TRBJ2-7, with TRBD2 identical over 7 bases. Trimming took 5 bases from V and 7 from J; bases not matched to a gene: 5. The CDR3 sequence is 12 residues long. The germline V gene has CDR1 SEHNR and CDR2 FQNEAQ (reference sequence). CDR3 protein: CASSRLAKEQYF. Here the CDR3 DNA reads TGTGCCAGCAGCCGACTAGCTAAGGAGCAGTACTTC.

The chain combines TRBV29-1 with TRBJ1-1, with D possibly matching TRBD1 (6 bases). The V end was cut by 8 bases, the J end by 0 bases, with 16 bases between. Germline assignment: CDR1 SQVTM and CDR2 ANQGSEA. The CDR3 length is 14 residues. The CDR3 nucleotides are TGCAGCATCCCAGCGACAGGCGTGAACACTGAAGCTTTCTTT. It is translated as CSIPATGVNTEAFF.

This clone was seen a handful of times. The chain recombines TRBV6-5 with TRBJ2-7; 8 bases match TRBD1. V lost 8 bases to trimming and J lost 2 bases; unmatched junction nucleotides: 8. The CDR3 spans 14 residues. CDR1 and CDR2 (germline): MNHEY, SVGAGI. The chain's CDR3 is CASFAPGQAYEQYF. The CDR3 DNA reads as TGTGCCAGCTTCGCACCGGGACAGGCCTACGAGCAGTACTTC.

This rearrangement joins TRBV25-1 to TRBJ2-7, with unresolved D. The CDR3 contains 11 residues. Germline CDR1 is MGHDK and CDR2 is SYGVNS. Trimming took off 7 bases at V and 4 bases at J, with 8 bases between the two ends. The CDR3 DNA is TGTGCCAGCAAAAGATTATACGAGCAGTACTTC. This gives the protein CASKRLYEQYF.

The chain recombines TRBV7-6 with TRBJ2-1, with 11 bases aligning to TRBD2. The V segment lost 5 bases and the J segment 5 bases; nucleotides outside the gene matches: 5. This CDR3 has 15 residues. Looked up from germline, CDR1 is SGHVS and CDR2 is FNYEAQ. DNA for the CDR3: TGTGCCAGCAGCCCTCGGACTAGCGGGCACAATGAGCAGTTCTTC. Its translation is CASSPRTSGHNEQFF.

The V and J genes are TRBV5-1 and TRBJ1-2; TRBD1 might be the D (5 bases). The CDR3 spans 15 residues. The germline V and J ends were trimmed by 3 bases and 1 base, with 13 bases remaining between them. Germline values: CDR1 SGHRS, CDR2 YFSETQ. For the CDR3, the DNA is TGCGCCAGCAGCTCGACAGTGTCGGGTAACTATGGCTACACCTTC. Encoded protein: CASSSTVSGNYGYTF.

The chain uses TRBV30 and TRBJ1-2, with 11 bases fitting TRBD1. In germline, CDR1 is GTSNPN, CDR2 SVGIG (reference sequence). Germline trimming cut 7 bases from V and 3 bases from J; bases unmatched to any gene: 4. The CDR3 consists of 13 residues. The CDR3 protein is CAFGQGAYYGYTF. In DNA form, the CDR3 reads TGTGCCTTTGGACAGGGGGCGTACTATGGCTACACCTTC.